This passage covers 6 T cell receptor beta chains from one sample sequenced in a study of shared clonotypes between healthy human individuals. Generated by immunoSEQ multiplex PCR, the TCRdb table keeps only in-frame clones and is missing some. Altogether some 580,000 clones are present, 95% to 98% being singletons, with the ten largest covering 0.3%. As defined, naive CD8 cells were CD45RO-negative and positively selected for CCR7, with terminally differentiated effector memory CD45RA+ cells excluded. Sequenced sample: naive CD8+ T cells sorted from blood. These TCRs come from a man aged 25-40 years in good health.

This sequence joins TRBV9 and TRBJ2-7, with D possibly matching TRBD2 (6 bases). Germline V gives CDR1 SGDLS, CDR2 YYNGEE. The CDR3 has 11 residues. The germline V and J ends were trimmed by 3 bases and 6 bases, with 7 bases remaining between them. CDR3 loop: CASSEGGEQYF. Written as DNA, the CDR3 is TGTGCCAGCAGCGAGGGAGGCGAGCAGTACTTC.

CDR3 sequence reads: CASSLVGVSGDYGYTF. The CDR3 coding sequence is TGTGCCAGCAGCTTAGTAGGAGTTTCGGGGGACTATGGCTACACCTTC. V usage is TRBV7-8 and J usage is TRBJ1-2, with D possibly TRBD1 on 5 matching bases. This CDR3 is 16 amino acids long. The germline V gene has CDR1 SGHVS and CDR2 FQNEAQ. Trimming took off 1 base at V and 3 bases at J, with 15 bases between the two ends.

This sequence joins TRBV2 and TRBJ2-7, with a possible D match to TRBD2 (6 bases). The germline V gene has CDR1 SNHLY and CDR2 FYNNEI. The CDR3 totals 13 residues. Between the trimmed V and J ends, which lost 7 bases and 4 bases, there was a span of 14 bases. In nucleotides, the CDR3 is TGTGCCAGCAACCCTAGCGACCAGTACGAGCAGTACTTC. Translation gives CASNPSDQYEQYF.

V usage is TRBV11-2 and J usage is TRBJ2-7; D gene unclear. CDR3 length: 10 residues. Germline-derived CDR1 and CDR2 are SGHAT and FQNNGV. The germline V and J ends were trimmed by 4 bases and 7 bases, with 5 bases remaining between them. CDR3: CASSSREQYF. Written as DNA, the CDR3 is TGTGCCAGCAGCTCCCGTGAGCAGTACTTC.

CDR3 DNA sequence: TGTGCCAGCAGCCCGGCGGGGGCCGGGGAGCTGTTTTTT. Encoded protein: CASSPAGAGELFF. The genes are TRBV7-9 and TRBJ2-2; TRBD2 matches at 7 bases. The CDR3 is made up of 13 amino acids. CDR1 is SEHNR and CDR2 is FQNEAQ in the germline V gene (reference sequence). V gave up 5 bases and J gave up 6 bases; unmatched junction bases: 3.

The J gene is TRBJ2-1, the V gene TRBV18, with 10 bases aligning to TRBD1. In germline, CDR1 is KGHSH, CDR2 LQKENI. This CDR3 contains 15 residues. V trimming: 2 bases; J trimming: 7 bases; junction bases outside the gene matches: 5. The CDR3 reads CASSPSDRGLNEQFF. DNA for the CDR3: TGTGCCAGCTCACCATCCGACAGGGGGCTAAATGAGCAGTTCTTC.